These 9 T cell receptor beta chains were all obtained from the same sample, sequenced in a study of T cell responses to AZD1222 COVID-19 vaccine. Profiling relied on immunoSEQ multiplex PCR, and the TCRdb table lists in-frame clones only, not all of them. The data show more than 95,000 clones, approximately 83% seen once. The input for sequencing was peripheral blood, taken on day 0 of MenACWY control vaccination. These receptors were obtained from an adult in good health.

The rearrangement joins TRBV4-3 to TRBJ1-2; D is ambiguous. Looked up from germline, CDR1 is LGHNA and CDR2 is YSLEER. This CDR3 is built from 14 residues. With 0 bases removed from V and 1 base from J, the gap between germline ends came to 6 bases. The CDR3 coding sequence is TGCGCCAGCAGCCAAGAGGGAAGTAACTATGGCTACACCTTC. This codes for CASSQEGSNYGYTF.

This chain links TRBV27 with TRBJ2-3; TRBD2 agrees at 7 bases. V shed 10 bases and J 2 bases; nucleotides not matched to a gene: 6. The CDR3 extends over 13 amino acids. Germline V gene data show CDR1 as MNHEY and CDR2 as SMNVEV (reference sequence). CDR3 region: CATAGGNTDTQYF. The DNA for the CDR3 is TGTGCCACCGCCGGGGGGAACACAGATACGCAGTATTTT.

This chain connects TRBV28 to TRBJ1-2, with unresolved D. The CDR3 length is 13 residues. Germline-derived CDR1 and CDR2 are MDHEN and SYDVKM. V lost 4 bases, J lost 5 bases, and 11 bases lay in between. CDR3 protein: CASSSAARYGYTF. CDR3 DNA: TGTGCCAGCAGTTCCGCGGCACGGTATGGCTACACCTTC.

The rearrangement joins TRBV24-1 to TRBJ1-5; possible D gene TRBD1, 6 bases. Germline V gene sequence: CDR1 KGHDR, CDR2 SFDVKD. The V end was cut by 5 bases, the J end by 6 bases, with 19 bases between. The CDR3 sequence is 16 residues long. In DNA, the CDR3 is TGTGCCACCAGTGGCCAAACAGGGTTCGGGCGTCAGCCCCAGCATTTT. This encodes CATSGQTGFGRQPQHF.

This clone was counted only a few times. CDR3 residues: CASSRDRSMMGSNQPQHF. The CDR3 coding sequence is TGTGCCAGCAGTAGGGACAGGTCAATGATGGGAAGCAATCAGCCCCAGCATTTT. The V and J genes are TRBV28 and TRBJ1-5; 8 bases are shared with TRBD1. Per germline, CDR1 MDHEN and CDR2 SYDVKM. The J segment lost 1 base and the V segment lost 5 bases, leaving 13 bases of the junction unmatched. The CDR3 extends over 18 amino acids. Complete variable domain (other parts from reference TRBV28 and TRBJ1-5): DVKVTQSSRYLVKRTGEKVFLECVQDMDHENMFWYRQDPGLGLRLIYFSYDVKMKEKGDIPEGYSVSREKKERFSLILESASTNQTSMYLCASSRDRSMMGSNQPQHFGDGTRLSIL.

The chain has TRBV7-9 and TRBJ2-1; possible D gene TRBD1, 6 bases. V shed 5 bases and J shed 3 bases, with 14 bases lying between them. CDR1 SEHNR and CDR2 FQNEAQ come from the germline V gene (reference sequence). The CDR3 has 15 residues. The CDR3 DNA follows: TGTGCCAGCAGCGACACCCTACAGGGCTACAATGAGCAGTTCTTC. Its protein is CASSDTLQGYNEQFF.

This clone was seen a few times. The chain couples TRBV24-1 to TRBJ1-1; no firm D call. There are 13 residues in the CDR3. Germline V CDR1 and CDR2: KGHDR, SFDVKD. The V end lost 4 bases, the J end lost 1 base, and 6 bases lay between the germline ends. The CDR3 nucleotides are TGTGCCACCAGTGAGCCGGGGAACACTGAAGCTTTCTTT. Translated: CATSEPGNTEAFF.

The rearrangement links TRBV7-9 to TRBJ1-1, with 7 bases lining up with TRBD1. Unmatched junction bases numbered 7, after V lost 8 bases and J lost 1 base. This CDR3 is built from 14 residues. CDR1 is SEHNR and CDR2 is FQNEAQ in the germline V gene (reference sequence). In DNA form, the CDR3 reads TGTGCCAGCGAGGCACAGGGGAAGAACACTGAAGCTTTCTTT. Protein sequence: CASEAQGKNTEAFF.

The chain employs TRBV5-5 and TRBJ1-1; TRBD1 matches 9 bases. CDR3 length: 18 residues. V gave up 1 base and J gave up 1 base; unmatched junction bases: 11. The germline V gene has CDR1 SGHKS and CDR2 YYEKEE (reference sequence). The CDR3 bases are TGTGCCAGCAGCTTGAGAGGCTTGTCGGGACAGGGGAACACTGAAGCTTTCTTT. Encoded protein: CASSLRGLSGQGNTEAFF. Combining the CDR3 with reference TRBV5-5 and TRBJ1-1 gives the whole variable domain DAGVTQSPTHLIKTRGQQVTLRCSPISGHKSVSWYQQVLGQGPQFIFQYYEKEERGRGNFPDRFSARQFPNYSSELNVNALLLGDSALYLCASSLRGLSGQGNTEAFFGQGTRLTVV.